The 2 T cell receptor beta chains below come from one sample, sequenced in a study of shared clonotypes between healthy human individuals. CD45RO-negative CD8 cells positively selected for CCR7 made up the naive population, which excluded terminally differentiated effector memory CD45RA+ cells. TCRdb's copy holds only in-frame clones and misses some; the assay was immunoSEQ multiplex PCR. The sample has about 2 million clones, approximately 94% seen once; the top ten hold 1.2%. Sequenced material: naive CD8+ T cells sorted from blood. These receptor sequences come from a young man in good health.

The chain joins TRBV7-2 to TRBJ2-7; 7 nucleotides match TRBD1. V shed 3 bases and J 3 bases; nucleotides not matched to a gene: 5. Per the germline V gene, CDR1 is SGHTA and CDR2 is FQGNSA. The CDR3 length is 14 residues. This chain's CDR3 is CASSFQQGYYEQYF. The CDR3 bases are TGTGCCAGCAGCTTCCAACAGGGGTACTACGAGCAGTACTTC.

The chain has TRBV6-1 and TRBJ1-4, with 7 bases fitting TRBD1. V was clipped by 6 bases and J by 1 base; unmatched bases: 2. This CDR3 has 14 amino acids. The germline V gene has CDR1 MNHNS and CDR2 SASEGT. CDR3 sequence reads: CASRTGLTNEKLFF. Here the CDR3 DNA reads TGTGCCAGCAGGACAGGGCTAACTAATGAAAAACTGTTTTTT.